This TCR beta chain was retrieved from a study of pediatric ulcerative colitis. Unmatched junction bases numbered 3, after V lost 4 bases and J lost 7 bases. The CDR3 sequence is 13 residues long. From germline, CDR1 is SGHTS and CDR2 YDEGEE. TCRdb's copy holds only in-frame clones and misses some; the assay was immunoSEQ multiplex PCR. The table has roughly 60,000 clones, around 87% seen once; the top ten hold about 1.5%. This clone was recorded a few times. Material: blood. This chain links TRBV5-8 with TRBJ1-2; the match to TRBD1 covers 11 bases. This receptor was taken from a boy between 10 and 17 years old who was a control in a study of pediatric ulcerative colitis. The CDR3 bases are TGTGCCAGCAGCGCGGGACAGGGGGTTGGCTACACCTTC. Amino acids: CASSAGQGVGYTF.